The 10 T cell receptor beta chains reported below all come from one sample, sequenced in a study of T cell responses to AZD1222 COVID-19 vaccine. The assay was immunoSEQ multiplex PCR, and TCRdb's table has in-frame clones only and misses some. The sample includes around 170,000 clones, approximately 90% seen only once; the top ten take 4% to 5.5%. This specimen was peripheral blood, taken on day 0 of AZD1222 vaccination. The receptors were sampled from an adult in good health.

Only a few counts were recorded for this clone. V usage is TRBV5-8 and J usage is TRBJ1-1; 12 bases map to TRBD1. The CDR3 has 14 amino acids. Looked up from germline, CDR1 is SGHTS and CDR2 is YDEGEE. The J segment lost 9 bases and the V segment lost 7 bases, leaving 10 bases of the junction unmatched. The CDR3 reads CASDLGDRGLKAFF. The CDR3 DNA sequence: TGTGCCAGCGATCTCGGGGACAGGGGGCTAAAAGCTTTCTTT. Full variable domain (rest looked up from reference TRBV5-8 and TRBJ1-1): EAGVTQSPTHLIKTRGQQATLRCSPISGHTSVYWYQQALGLGLQFLLWYDEGEERNRGNFPPRFSGRQFPNYSSELNVNALELEDSALYLCASDLGDRGLKAFFGQGTRLTVV.

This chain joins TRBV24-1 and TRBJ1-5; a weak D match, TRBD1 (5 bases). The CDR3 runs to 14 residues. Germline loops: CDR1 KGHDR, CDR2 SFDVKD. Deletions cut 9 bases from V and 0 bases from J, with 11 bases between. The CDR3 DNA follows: TGTGCCACCGGGGCCCCATCTAGCAATCAGCCCCAGCATTTT. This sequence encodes CATGAPSSNQPQHF.

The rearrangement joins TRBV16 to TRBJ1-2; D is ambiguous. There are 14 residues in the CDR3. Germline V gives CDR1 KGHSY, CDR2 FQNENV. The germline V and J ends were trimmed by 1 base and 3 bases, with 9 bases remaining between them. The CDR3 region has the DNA TGTGCCAGCAGCCAATATGTGGGTTACTATGGCTACACCTTC. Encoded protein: CASSQYVGYYGYTF.

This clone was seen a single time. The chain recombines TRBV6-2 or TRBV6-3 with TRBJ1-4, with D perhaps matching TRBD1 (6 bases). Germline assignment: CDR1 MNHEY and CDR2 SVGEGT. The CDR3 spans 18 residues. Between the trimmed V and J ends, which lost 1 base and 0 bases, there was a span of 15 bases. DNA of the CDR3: TGTGCCAGCAGTTACTTCGGGGGCTTATTTACAACTAATGAAAAACTGTTTTTT. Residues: CASSYFGGLFTTNEKLFF.

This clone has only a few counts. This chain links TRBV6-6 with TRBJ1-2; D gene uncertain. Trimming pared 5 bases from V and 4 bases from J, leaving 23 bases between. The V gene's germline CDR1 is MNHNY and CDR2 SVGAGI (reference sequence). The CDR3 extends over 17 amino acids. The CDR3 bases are TGTGCCAGCAGTCCAACACCCCCCCCATCATACCTCTATGGCTACACCTTC. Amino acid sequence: CASSPTPPPSYLYGYTF.

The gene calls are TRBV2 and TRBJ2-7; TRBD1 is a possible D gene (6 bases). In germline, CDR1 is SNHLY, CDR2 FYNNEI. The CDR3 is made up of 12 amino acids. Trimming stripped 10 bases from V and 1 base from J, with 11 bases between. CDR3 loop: CATGQTSYEQYF. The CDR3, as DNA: TGTGCCACAGGACAGACTTCCTACGAGCAGTACTTC.

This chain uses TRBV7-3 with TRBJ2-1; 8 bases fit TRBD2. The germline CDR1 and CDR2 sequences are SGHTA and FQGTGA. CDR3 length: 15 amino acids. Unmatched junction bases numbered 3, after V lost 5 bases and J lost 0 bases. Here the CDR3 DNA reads TGTGCCAGCAGCCACAGCGGGAGCTCCTACAATGAGCAGTTCTTC. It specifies CASSHSGSSYNEQFF.

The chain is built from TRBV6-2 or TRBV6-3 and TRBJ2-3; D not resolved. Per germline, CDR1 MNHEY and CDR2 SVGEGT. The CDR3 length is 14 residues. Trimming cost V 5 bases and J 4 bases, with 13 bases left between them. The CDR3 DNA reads TGTGCCAGCAGTGCCCTTTTGTGGGCAGATACGCAGTATTTT. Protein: CASSALLWADTQYF.

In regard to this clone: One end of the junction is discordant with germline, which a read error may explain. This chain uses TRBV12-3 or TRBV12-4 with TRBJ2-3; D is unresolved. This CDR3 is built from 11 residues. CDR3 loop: CASSLTVTQYF. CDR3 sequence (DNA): TGTGCCAGCAGTCTAACAGTTACGCAGTATTTT.

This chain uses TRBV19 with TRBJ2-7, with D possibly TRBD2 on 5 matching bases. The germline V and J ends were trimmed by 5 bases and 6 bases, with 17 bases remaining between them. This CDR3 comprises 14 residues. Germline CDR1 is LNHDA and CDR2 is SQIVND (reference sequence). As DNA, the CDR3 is TGTGCCAGTAGTCCTCCGAGGCGGGTAACCGAGCAGTACTTC. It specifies CASSPPRRVTEQYF.